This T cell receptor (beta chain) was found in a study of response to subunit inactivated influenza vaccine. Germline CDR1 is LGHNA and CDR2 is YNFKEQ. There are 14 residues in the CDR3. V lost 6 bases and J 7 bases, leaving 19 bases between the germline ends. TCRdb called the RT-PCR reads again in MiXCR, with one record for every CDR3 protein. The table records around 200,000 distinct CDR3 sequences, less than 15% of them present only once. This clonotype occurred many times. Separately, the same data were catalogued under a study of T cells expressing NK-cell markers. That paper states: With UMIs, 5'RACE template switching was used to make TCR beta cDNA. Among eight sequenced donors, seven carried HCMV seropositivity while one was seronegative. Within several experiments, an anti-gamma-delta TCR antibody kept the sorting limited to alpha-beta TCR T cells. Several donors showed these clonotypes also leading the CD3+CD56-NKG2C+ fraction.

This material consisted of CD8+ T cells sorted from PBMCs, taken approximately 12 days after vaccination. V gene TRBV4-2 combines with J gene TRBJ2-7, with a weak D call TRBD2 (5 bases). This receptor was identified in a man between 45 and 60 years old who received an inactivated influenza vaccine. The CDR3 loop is CASRPSSPYEEQYF. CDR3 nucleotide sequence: TGTGCCAGCAGGCCTAGCAGCCCCTACGAGGAGCAGTACTTC.